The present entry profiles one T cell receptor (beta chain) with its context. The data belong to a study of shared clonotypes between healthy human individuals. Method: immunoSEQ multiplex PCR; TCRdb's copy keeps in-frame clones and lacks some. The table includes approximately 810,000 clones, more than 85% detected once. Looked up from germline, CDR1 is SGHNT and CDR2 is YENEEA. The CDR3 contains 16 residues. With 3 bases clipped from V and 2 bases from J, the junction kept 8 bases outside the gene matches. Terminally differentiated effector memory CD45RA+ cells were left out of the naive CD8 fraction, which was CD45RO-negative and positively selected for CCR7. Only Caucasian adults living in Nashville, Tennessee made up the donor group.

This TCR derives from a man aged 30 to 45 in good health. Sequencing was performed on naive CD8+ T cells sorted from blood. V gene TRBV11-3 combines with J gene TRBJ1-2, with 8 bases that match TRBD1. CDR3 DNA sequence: TGTGCCAGCAGCTTCTTCCCGGGACAGGAGAACTATGGCTACACCTTC. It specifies CASSFFPGQENYGYTF.